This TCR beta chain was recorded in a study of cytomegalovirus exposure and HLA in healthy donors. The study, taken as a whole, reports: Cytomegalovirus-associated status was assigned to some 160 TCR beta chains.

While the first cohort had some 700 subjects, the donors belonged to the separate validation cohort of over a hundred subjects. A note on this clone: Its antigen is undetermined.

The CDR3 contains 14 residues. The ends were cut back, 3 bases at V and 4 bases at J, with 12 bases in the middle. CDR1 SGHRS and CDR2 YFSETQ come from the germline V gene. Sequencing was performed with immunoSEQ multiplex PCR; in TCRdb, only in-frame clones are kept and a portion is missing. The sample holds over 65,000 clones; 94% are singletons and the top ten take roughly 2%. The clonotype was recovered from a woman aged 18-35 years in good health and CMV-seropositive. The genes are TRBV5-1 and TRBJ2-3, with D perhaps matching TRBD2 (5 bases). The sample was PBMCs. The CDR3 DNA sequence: TGCGCCAGCAGCTCGATGGGAGCTGCAGATACGCAGTATTTT. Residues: CASSSMGAADTQYF.